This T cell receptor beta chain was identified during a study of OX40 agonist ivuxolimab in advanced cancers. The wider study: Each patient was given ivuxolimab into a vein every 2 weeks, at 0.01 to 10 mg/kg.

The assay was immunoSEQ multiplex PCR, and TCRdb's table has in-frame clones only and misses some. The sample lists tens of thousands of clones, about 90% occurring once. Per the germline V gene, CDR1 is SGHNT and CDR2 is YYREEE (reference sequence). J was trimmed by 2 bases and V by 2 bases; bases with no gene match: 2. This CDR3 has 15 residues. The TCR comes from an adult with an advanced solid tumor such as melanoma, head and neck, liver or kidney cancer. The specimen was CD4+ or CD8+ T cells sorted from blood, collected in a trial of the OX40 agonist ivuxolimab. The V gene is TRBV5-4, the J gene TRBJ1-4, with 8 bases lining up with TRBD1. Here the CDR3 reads CASSFRGPTNEKLFF. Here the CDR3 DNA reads TGTGCCAGCAGCTTCAGGGGGCCGACTAATGAAAAACTGTTTTTT.